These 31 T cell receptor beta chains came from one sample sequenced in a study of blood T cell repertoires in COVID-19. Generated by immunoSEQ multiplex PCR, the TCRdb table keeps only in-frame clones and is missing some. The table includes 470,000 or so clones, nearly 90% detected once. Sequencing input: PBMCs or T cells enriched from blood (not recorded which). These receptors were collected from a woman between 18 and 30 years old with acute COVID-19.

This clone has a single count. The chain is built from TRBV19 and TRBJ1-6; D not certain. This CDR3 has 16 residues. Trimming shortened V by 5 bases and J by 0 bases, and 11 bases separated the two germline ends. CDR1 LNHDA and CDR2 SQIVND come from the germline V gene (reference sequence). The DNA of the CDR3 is TGTGCCAGTAGTCTAAGATCTAACTCCTATAATTCACCCCTCCACTTT. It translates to CASSLRSNSYNSPLHF.

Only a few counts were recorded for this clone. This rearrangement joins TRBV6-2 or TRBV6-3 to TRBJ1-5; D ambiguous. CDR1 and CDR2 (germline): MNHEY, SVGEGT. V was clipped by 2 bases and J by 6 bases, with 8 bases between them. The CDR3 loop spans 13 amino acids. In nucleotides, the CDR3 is TGTGCCAGCAGTTACATGGGGAGTCAGCCCCAGCATTTT. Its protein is CASSYMGSQPQHF.

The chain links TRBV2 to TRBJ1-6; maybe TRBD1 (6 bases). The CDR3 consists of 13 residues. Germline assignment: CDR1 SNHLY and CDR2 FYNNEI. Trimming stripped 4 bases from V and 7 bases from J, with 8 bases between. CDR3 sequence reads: CASSGTANSPLHF. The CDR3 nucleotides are TGTGCCAGCAGTGGGACAGCGAATTCACCCCTCCACTTT.

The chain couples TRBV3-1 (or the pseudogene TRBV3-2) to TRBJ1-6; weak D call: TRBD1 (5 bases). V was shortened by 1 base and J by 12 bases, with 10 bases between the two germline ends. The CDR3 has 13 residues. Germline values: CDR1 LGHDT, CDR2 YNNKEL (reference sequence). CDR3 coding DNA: TGTGCCAGCAGCCAAGCAGGGTTGGTACCCCTCCACTTT. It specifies CASSQAGLVPLHF.

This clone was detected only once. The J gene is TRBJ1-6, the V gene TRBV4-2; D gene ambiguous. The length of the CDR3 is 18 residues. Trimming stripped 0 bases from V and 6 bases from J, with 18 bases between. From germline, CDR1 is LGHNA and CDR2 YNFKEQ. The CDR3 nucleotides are TGTGCCAGCAGCCAAGAGGCGGGCGGCGGCATTGGTAATTCACCCCTCCACTTT. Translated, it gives CASSQEAGGGIGNSPLHF.

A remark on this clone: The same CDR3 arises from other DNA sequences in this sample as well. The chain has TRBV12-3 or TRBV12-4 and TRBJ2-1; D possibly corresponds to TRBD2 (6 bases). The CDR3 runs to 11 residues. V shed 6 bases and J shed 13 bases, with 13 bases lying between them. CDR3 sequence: CASSLSGEQFF. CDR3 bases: TGTGCCAGCAGCCTTAGCGGTGAACAGTTCTTC.

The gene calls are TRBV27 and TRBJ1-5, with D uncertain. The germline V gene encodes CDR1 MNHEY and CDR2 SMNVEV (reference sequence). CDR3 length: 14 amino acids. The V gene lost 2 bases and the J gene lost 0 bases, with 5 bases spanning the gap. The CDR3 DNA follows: TGTGCCAGCAGTTTACAGGATAGCAATCAGCCCCAGCATTTT. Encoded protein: CASSLQDSNQPQHF.

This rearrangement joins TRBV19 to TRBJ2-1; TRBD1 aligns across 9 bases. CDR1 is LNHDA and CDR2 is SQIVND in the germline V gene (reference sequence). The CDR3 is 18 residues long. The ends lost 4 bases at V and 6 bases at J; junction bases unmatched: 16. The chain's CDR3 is CASSSQAAGTGKSNEQFF. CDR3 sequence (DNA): TGTGCCAGTAGTAGTCAAGCCGCCGGGACAGGGAAGAGCAATGAGCAGTTCTTC.

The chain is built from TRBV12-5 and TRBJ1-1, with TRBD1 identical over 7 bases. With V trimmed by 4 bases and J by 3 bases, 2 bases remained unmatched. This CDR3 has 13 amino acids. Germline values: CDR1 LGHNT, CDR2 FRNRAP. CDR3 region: CASGSQGDTEAFF. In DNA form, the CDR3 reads TGTGCTAGTGGTTCTCAGGGGGACACTGAAGCTTTCTTT.

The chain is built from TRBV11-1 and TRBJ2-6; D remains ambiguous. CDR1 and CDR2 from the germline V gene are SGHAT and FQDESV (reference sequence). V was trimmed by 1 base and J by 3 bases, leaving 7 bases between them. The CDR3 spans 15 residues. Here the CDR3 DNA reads TGTGCCAGCAGCTTAGTAACTGGTGGGGCCAACGTCCTGACTTTC. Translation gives CASSLVTGGANVLTF.

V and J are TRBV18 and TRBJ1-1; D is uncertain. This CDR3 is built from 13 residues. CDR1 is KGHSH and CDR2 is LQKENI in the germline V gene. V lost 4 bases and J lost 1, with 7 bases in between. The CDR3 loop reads CASSQTENTEAFF. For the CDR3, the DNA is TGTGCCAGCTCACAAACAGAGAACACTGAAGCTTTCTTT. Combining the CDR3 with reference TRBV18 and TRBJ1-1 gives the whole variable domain NAGVMQNPRHLVRRRGQEARLRCSPMKGHSHVYWYRQLPEEGLKFMVYLQKENIIDESGMPKERFSAEFPKEGPSILRIQQVVRGDSAAYFCASSQTENTEAFFGQGTRLTVV.

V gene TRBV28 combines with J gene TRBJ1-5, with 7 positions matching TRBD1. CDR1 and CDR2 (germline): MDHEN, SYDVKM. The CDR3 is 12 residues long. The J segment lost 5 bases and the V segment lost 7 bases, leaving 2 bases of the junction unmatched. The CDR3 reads CASNTGDQPQHF. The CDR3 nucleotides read TGTGCCAGCAATACAGGGGATCAGCCCCAGCATTTT.

CDR3 DNA: TGTGCCAGTAGTTACCTGGGACAGGACTATGGCTACACCTTC. It is translated as CASSYLGQDYGYTF. This rearrangement joins TRBV19 to TRBJ1-2; 8 nucleotides agree with TRBD1. Germline CDR1 is LNHDA and CDR2 is SQIVND (reference sequence). CDR3 length: 14 amino acids. The ends lost 5 bases at V and 3 bases at J; junction bases unmatched: 5.

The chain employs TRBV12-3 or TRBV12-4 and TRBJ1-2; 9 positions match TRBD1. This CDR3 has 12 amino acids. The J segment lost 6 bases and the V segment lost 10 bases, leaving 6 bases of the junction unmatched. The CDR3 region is CATTDRGDGYTF. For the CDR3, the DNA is TGTGCCACCACGGACAGGGGCGATGGCTACACCTTC.

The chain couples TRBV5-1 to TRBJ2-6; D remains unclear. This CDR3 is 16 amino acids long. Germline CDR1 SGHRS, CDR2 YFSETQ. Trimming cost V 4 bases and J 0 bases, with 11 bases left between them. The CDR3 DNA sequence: TGCGCCAGCAGCCCTCCCGAGAGCTCTGGGGCCAACGTCCTGACTTTC. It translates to CASSPPESSGANVLTF.

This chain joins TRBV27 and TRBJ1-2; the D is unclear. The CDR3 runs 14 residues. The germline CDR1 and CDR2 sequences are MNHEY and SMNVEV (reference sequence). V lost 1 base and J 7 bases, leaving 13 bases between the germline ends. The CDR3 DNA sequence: TGTGCCAGCAGTTTATACCCGGACGGGGTTGGCTACACCTTC. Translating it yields CASSLYPDGVGYTF.

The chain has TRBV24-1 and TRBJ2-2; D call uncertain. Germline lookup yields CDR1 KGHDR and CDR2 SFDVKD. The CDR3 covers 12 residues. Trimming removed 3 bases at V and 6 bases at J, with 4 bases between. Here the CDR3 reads CATSDRSGELFF. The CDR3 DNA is TGTGCCACCAGTGATCGGTCCGGGGAGCTGTTTTTT.

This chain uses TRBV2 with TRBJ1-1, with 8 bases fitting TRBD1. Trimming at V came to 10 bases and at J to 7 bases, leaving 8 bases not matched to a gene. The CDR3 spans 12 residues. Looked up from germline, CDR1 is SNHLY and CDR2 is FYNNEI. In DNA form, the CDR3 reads TGTGCCACCCCGACAGGGGCTTATGAAGCTTTCTTT. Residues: CATPTGAYEAFF.

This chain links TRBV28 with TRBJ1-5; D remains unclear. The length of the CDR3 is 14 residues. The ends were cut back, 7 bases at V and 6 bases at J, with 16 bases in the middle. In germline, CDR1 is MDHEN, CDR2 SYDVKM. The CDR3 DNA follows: TGTGCCAGCATACATAGCTCGGTCTTTCAGCCCCAGCATTTT. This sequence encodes CASIHSSVFQPQHF.

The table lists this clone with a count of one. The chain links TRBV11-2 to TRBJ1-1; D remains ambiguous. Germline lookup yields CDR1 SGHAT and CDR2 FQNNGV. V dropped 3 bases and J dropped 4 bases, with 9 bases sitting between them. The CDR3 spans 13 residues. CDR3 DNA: TGTGCCAGCAGCTTGTCAGGACTCACTGAAGCTTTCTTT. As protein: CASSLSGLTEAFF.

The CDR3 DNA sequence: TGCAGTGAGCAGGGCCAAGAGACCCAGTACTTC. It is translated as CSEQGQETQYF. The genes are TRBV20-1 and TRBJ2-5; TRBD1 is a possible D gene (5 bases). V lost 7 bases and J 1 base, leaving 7 bases between the germline ends. This CDR3 has 11 residues. Germline V gives CDR1 DFQATT, CDR2 SNEGSKA (reference sequence).

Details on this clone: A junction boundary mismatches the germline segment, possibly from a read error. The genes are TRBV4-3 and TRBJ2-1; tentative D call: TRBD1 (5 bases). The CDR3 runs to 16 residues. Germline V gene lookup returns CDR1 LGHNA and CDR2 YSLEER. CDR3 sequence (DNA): TGCGCCAGCAGCCCAGGGATTGGCGGATCCTCCAATGAGCAGTTCTTC. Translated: CASSPGIGGSSNEQFF.

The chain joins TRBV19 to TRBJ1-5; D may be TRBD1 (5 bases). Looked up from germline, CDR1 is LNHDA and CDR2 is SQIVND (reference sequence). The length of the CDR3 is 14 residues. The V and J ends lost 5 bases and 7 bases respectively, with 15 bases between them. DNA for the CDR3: TGTGCCAGTAGTCGTAAGTGGGGCTCCCAGCCCCAGCATTTT. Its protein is CASSRKWGSQPQHF.

In DNA form, the CDR3 reads TGTGCCAGCAGTTTTAGCAATGGGGTAGCGGGAGATGAGCAGTTCTTC. It specifies CASSFSNGVAGDEQFF. This chain uses TRBV28 with TRBJ2-1, with 9 bases identical to TRBD2. The germline gives CDR1 MDHEN, CDR2 SYDVKM. Trimming cost V 3 bases and J 8 bases; bases outside gene matches: 11. The CDR3 length is 16 residues.

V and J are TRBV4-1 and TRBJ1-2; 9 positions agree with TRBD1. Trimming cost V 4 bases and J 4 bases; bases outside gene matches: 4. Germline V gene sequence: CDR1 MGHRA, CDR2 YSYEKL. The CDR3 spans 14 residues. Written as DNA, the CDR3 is TGCGCCAGCAGCCGGGACAGGGAAAGCTATGGCTACACCTTC. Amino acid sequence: CASSRDRESYGYTF.

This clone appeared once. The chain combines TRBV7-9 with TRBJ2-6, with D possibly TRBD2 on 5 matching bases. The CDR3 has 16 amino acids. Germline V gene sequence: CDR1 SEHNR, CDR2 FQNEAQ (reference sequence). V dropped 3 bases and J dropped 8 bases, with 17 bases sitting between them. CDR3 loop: CASSLPGNGGTNVLTF. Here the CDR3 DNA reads TGTGCCAGCAGCTTGCCTGGGAATGGAGGTACCAACGTCCTGACTTTC.

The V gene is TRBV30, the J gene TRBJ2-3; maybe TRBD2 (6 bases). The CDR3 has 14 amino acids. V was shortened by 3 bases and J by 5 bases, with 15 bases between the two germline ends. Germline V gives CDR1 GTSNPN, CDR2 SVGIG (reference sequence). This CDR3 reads CAWRVGGILDTQYF. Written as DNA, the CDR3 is TGTGCCTGGAGGGTCGGCGGGATACTAGATACGCAGTATTTT.

Written as DNA, the CDR3 is TGCGCCAGCAGCCAAGAAAACGGAGGGTACTACGAGCAGTACTTC. Translation gives CASSQENGGYYEQYF. The V and J genes are TRBV4-3 and TRBJ2-7; the D gene is possibly TRBD2 (6 bases). This CDR3 is built from 15 residues. Germline CDR1 and CDR2: LGHNA and YSLEER. V was cut by 0 bases and J by 3 bases, with 12 bases left in between.

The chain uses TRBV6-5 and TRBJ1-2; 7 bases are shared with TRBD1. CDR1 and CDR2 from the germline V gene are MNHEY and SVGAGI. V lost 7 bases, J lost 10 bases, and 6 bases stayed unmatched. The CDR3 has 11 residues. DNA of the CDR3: TGTGCCAGCACCTACAGGGGAAACTACACCTTC. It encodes CASTYRGNYTF.

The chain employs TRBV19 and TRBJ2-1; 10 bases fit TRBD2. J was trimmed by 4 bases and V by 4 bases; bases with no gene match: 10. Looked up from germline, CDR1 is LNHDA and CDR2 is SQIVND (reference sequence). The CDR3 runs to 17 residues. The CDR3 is CASSRNVAGGSYNEQFF. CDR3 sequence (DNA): TGTGCCAGTAGTAGAAACGTAGCGGGAGGCTCGTACAATGAGCAGTTCTTC. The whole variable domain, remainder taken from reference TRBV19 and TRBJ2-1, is DGGITQSPKYLFRKEGQNVTLSCEQNLNHDAMYWYRQDPGQGLRLIYYSQIVNDFQKGDIAEGYSVSREKKESFPLTVTSAQKNPTAFYLCASSRNVAGGSYNEQFFGPGTRLTVL.

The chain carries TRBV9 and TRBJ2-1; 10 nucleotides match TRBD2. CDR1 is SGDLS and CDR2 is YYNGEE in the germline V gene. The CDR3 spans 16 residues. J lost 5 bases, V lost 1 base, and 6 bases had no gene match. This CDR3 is CASSVQLAGRDNEQFF. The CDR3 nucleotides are TGTGCCAGCAGCGTACAACTAGCGGGGAGAGACAATGAGCAGTTCTTC.